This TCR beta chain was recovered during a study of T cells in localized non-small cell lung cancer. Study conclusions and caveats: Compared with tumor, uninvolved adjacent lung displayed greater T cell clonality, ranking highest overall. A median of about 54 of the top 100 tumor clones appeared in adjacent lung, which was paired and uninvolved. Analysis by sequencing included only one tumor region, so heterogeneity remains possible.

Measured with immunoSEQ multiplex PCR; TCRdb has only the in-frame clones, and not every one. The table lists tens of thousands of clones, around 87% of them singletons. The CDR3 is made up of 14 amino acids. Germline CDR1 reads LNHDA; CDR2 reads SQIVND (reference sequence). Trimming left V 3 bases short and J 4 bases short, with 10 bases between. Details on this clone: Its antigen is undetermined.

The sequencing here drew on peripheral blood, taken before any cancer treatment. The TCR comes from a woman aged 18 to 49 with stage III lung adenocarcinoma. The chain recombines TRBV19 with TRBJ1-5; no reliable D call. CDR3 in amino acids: CASSMKGGNQPQHF. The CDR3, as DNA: TGTGCCAGTAGTATGAAGGGCGGGAATCAGCCCCAGCATTTT.